In this sample, the clone carrying this TCR beta chain turned up many times. The sample belongs to a study of blood T cells in healthy people across ages. The second PCR ran roughly 6 to 11 cycles with a sample-barcoded 5' primer and J-beta primers. Carrying 12 random nucleotides, a template-switch adaptor labeled each individual cDNA molecule. CDR3-containing paired-end reads numbered at least 3 million in each sample. Via MiXCR, TCRdb re-called the 5' RACE reads, giving one row per CDR3 protein. The top ten hold around a sixth of the sample, which has 790,000 or so distinct CDR3 sequences, 35% to 60% seen once. Trimming cost V 7 bases and J 3 bases; bases outside gene matches: 7. This CDR3 spans 17 amino acids. Germline-derived CDR1 and CDR2 are MGHDK and SYGVNS. The study isolated at least 6.5 million PBMCs from each sample.

The specimen sequenced was blood. This TCR was sampled from an elderly man in good health. The V and J genes are TRBV25-1 and TRBJ2-3; 16 bases map to TRBD2. CDR3 sequence (DNA): TGTGCCAGCACGTCGGGGACTAGCGGGAGGGTAACAGATACGCAGTATTTT. It translates to CASTSGTSGRVTDTQYF.